The 4 T cell receptor beta chains in this list originate from one sample, sequenced in a study of control samples from healthy donors and cancer patients. Clones were sequenced by immunoSEQ multiplex PCR, and TCRdb holds only the in-frame ones, with some missing. Of tens of thousands of clones in the sample, roughly 80% are singletons; the top ten hold approximately 20%. Sequenced: blood. The source of these receptors is a man under 40 in good health.

This clone was recorded once. V and J are TRBV5-6 and TRBJ1-2; TRBD1 is a possible D gene (5 bases). The CDR3 loop spans 15 amino acids. The germline V gene has CDR1 SGHDT and CDR2 YYEEEE. V was cut by 0 bases and J by 1 base, with 10 bases left in between. CDR3 in DNA: TGTGCCAGCAGCTTGGGGGACCTTATTAACTATGGCTACACCTTC. Translated, it gives CASSLGDLINYGYTF.

The genes are TRBV18 and TRBJ2-7; TRBD1 matches 9 bases. Germline loops: CDR1 KGHSH, CDR2 LQKENI. Trimming at V came to 4 bases and at J to 1 base, leaving 11 bases not matched to a gene. This CDR3 spans 17 amino acids. This CDR3 reads CASSRTLGQGTSYEQYF. CDR3 sequence (DNA): TGTGCCAGCTCACGTACACTAGGACAGGGGACATCCTACGAGCAGTACTTC.

The sample holds one count of this clone. The V and J genes are TRBV4-1 and TRBJ1-4, with 9 positions matching TRBD1. Per the germline V gene, CDR1 is MGHRA and CDR2 is YSYEKL. V trimming: 4 bases; J trimming: 2 bases; junction bases outside the gene matches: 2. CDR3 length: 15 amino acids. The CDR3 DNA follows: TGCGCCAGCAGCCTACAGGGGGCCACTAATGAAAAACTGTTTTTT. Translated, it gives CASSLQGATNEKLFF.

J is TRBJ2-7 and V is TRBV2, with D hard to call. Trimming removed 3 bases from V and 6 bases from J, with 12 bases in between. The CDR3 extends over 13 amino acids. Germline V gives CDR1 SNHLY, CDR2 FYNNEI. The CDR3: CASSDLPAGEQYF. Here the CDR3 DNA reads TGTGCCAGCAGTGATCTTCCAGCCGGCGAGCAGTACTTC.